Presented here are 21 T cell receptor beta chains from one specimen sequenced in a study of molecular identifiers for immune sequencing clone quantification. Via MiXCR, TCRdb re-called the PCR reads, giving one row per CDR3 protein. This table has around 20,000 distinct CDR3 sequences, approximately 17% appearing once. The sequenced material came from naive CD8+ T cells from blood, with Jurkat cell RNA spiked in. Specified subset: FACS-sorted CD8+CD4-CCR7+CD45RA+ naive T cells. The origin of the receptors is a human donor in good health. Some libraries in this study had Jurkat cell RNA spiked in.

This clonotype was seen repeatedly, ten times or more. V is TRBV7-6 and J is TRBJ2-7; a weak D match, TRBD2 (7 bases). This CDR3 is built from 13 residues. Germline assignment: CDR1 SGHVS and CDR2 FNYEAQ. Between the trimmed V and J ends, which lost 5 bases and 5 bases, there was a span of 13 bases. CDR3 in DNA: TGTGCCAGCAGCCCGGGGGGCCCCAACGAGCAGTACTTC. Translating gives CASSPGGPNEQYF.

This clonotype was seen many times. The chain recombines TRBV24-1 with TRBJ2-2, with a tentative D call TRBD2 (5 bases). The CDR3 covers 14 residues. V was trimmed by 5 bases and J by 6 bases, leaving 12 bases between them. Germline-derived CDR1 and CDR2 are KGHDR and SFDVKD. The CDR3 here is CATSGRTLPGELFF. CDR3 nucleotide sequence: TGTGCCACCAGTGGGCGGACTCTCCCCGGGGAGCTGTTTTTT.

This clonotype has a count of ten or more. CDR3 residues: CASSQVLSGRGEQFF. CDR3 in DNA: TGCGCCAGCAGCCAAGTTCTTTCGGGACGGGGTGAGCAGTTCTTC. The gene calls are TRBV4-3 and TRBJ2-1; D assignment may be TRBD1 or TRBD2 (5 bases each). V was cut by 1 base and J by 9 bases, with 16 bases left in between. Germline lookup yields CDR1 LGHNA and CDR2 YSLEER. CDR3 size: 15 residues.

Only a few counts were recorded for this clonotype. The gene calls are TRBV19 and TRBJ2-7, with 12 bases identical to TRBD1. Germline V gene lookup returns CDR1 LNHDA and CDR2 SQIVND (reference sequence). The CDR3 has 15 amino acids. The V segment lost 6 bases and the J segment 7 bases; nucleotides outside the gene matches: 10. CDR3 sequence (DNA): TGTGCCAGTAGAACGGGACAGGGGGCGAATAGAGAGCAGTACTTC. Translation: CASRTGQGANREQYF.

As concerns this clonotype: With a much larger clone just one base away, this may be a read error. The chain uses TRBV19 and TRBJ2-1; TRBD2 matches 12 bases. With 5 bases clipped from V and 12 bases from J, the junction kept 17 bases outside the gene matches. Germline loops: CDR1 LNHDA, CDR2 SQIVND (reference sequence). This CDR3 is built from 17 residues. The CDR3 loop is CASSPVGLAGHRGGQFF. For the CDR3, the DNA is TGTGCCAGTAGTCCCGTCGGACTAGCGGGGCACCGAGGAGGGCAGTTCTTC.

This clonotype showed up just a few times. This may be a read error, as it is one base from a much larger clone. The chain combines TRBV7-6 with TRBJ1-1; no clear D gene. The germline CDR1 and CDR2 sequences are SGHVS and FNYEAQ. There are 15 residues in the CDR3. The ends were cut back, 4 bases at V and 1 base at J, with 13 bases in the middle. CDR3 region: CASSSSLAENTEAFF. The CDR3 DNA reads as TGTGCCAGCAGCTCTTCGCTAGCAGAGAACACTGAAGCTTTCTTT.

About this clonotype itself: A much more abundant neighbour one base away suggests this may be a read error. The chain uses TRBV11-1 and TRBJ2-1, with 7 bases identical to TRBD2. In germline, CDR1 is SGHAT, CDR2 FQDESV (reference sequence). The CDR3 has 15 residues. The CDR3 loop is CASSAGTMPYNEQSF. In DNA, the CDR3 is TGTGCCAGCAGCGCCGGGACTATGCCCTACAATGAGCAGTCCTTC.

This clonotype was detected ten times or more. The chain carries TRBV7-9 and TRBJ2-3; D uncertain. V was clipped by 3 bases and J by 3 bases, with 10 bases between them. This CDR3 spans 14 amino acids. In germline, CDR1 is SEHNR, CDR2 FQNEAQ (reference sequence). The DNA of the CDR3 is TGTGCCAGCAGCTTTGTAGGACCTACAGATACGCAGTATTTT. It is translated as CASSFVGPTDTQYF. The whole variable domain, remainder taken from reference TRBV7-9 and TRBJ2-3, is DTGVSQNPRHKITKRGQNVTFRCDPISEHNRLYWYRQTLGQGPEFLTYFQNEAQLEKSRLLSDRFSAERPKGSFSTLEIQRTEQGDSAMYLCASSFVGPTDTQYFGPGTRLTVL.

The table lists this clonotype with many counts. The rearrangement uses TRBV4-1 and TRBJ2-7, with 7 bases that match TRBD1. The CDR3 is made up of 13 amino acids. In germline, CDR1 is MGHRA, CDR2 YSYEKL. J was trimmed by 6 bases and V by 1 base; bases with no gene match: 3. The CDR3, as DNA: TGCGCCAGCAGCCAAGGGGACAGTCCCGAGCAGTACTTC. Amino acids: CASSQGDSPEQYF.

This clonotype was recorded at least ten times. The V gene is TRBV12-3 or TRBV12-4, the J gene TRBJ1-5; D call uncertain. Deletions cut 6 bases from V and 2 bases from J, with 5 bases between. This CDR3 has 12 residues. The CDR3 DNA follows: TGTGCCAGCAGGAGGGGCAATCAGCCCCAGCATTTT. It codes for CASRRGNQPQHF.

This clonotype is medium-sized within its sample. The rearrangement uses TRBV4-1 and TRBJ2-7, with D possibly TRBD2 on 7 matching bases. The CDR3 is 15 amino acids. V lost 0 bases and J lost 3, with 12 bases in between. Germline V CDR1 and CDR2: MGHRA, YSYEKL. The CDR3 here is CASSQDLGGDYEQYF. The CDR3 DNA sequence: TGCGCCAGCAGCCAAGATTTAGGGGGGGACTACGAGCAGTACTTC.

The table lists this clonotype with many counts. This chain uses TRBV2 with TRBJ2-7, with D possibly matching TRBD2 (6 bases). The CDR3 loop spans 15 amino acids. CDR1 and CDR2 (germline): SNHLY, FYNNEI. Trimming removed 6 bases from V and 2 bases from J, with 17 bases in between. The CDR3 spells CASRGTPSPAYEQYF. Here the CDR3 DNA reads TGTGCCAGCAGAGGGACTCCCTCTCCGGCCTACGAGCAGTACTTC.

This clonotype has ten or more counts. V gene TRBV11-2 combines with J gene TRBJ2-5; no definite D call. With 3 bases removed from V and 0 bases from J, the gap between germline ends came to 11 bases. The germline CDR1 and CDR2 sequences are SGHAT and FQNNGV. The CDR3 consists of 15 residues. The chain's CDR3 is CASSLRQEYQETQYF. The CDR3 DNA follows: TGTGCCAGCAGCTTGAGGCAGGAGTACCAAGAGACCCAGTACTTC.

Regarding this clonotype: This may come from a read error, since a much larger clone is one base off. The chain is built from TRBV27 and TRBJ1-1; D call uncertain. Germline loops: CDR1 MNHEY, CDR2 SMNVEV (reference sequence). There are 14 residues in the CDR3. The CDR3 DNA reads TGTGCCAACAGTTTATTAGGGTCCAACACTGAAGCTTTCTTT. Translating gives CANSLLGSNTEAFF.

V is TRBV4-3 and J is TRBJ2-1, with D perhaps given as TRBD1 or TRBD2 (5 bases each). Trimming left V 0 bases short and J 0 bases short, with 9 bases between. There are 16 residues in the CDR3. Germline V gene sequence: CDR1 LGHNA, CDR2 YSLEER. Here the CDR3 reads CASSQDGAGSYNEQFF. In DNA form, the CDR3 reads TGCGCCAGCAGCCAAGACGGGGCGGGCTCCTACAATGAGCAGTTCTTC.

This clonotype is judged medium-sized (0.01 to 0.1%). Here the CDR3 DNA reads TGCGCCAGCATGGCAGGGACTAGCACAGATACGCAGTATTTT. It is translated as CASMAGTSTDTQYF. V and J are TRBV5-1 and TRBJ2-3, with D perhaps matching TRBD2 (6 bases). The V and J ends lost 6 bases and 0 bases respectively, with 11 bases between them. The CDR3 totals 14 residues. CDR1 is SGHRS, CDR2 YFSETQ, per germline.

This clonotype was seen ten or more times. CDR3 nucleotide sequence: TGTGCCTGGATAAGGGGTGTTATTACACCCCTTACCGGGGAGCTGTTTTTT. Residues: CAWIRGVITPLTGELFF. This chain links TRBV30 with TRBJ2-2; maybe TRBD1 (5 bases). In germline, CDR1 is GTSNPN, CDR2 SVGIG (reference sequence). The V end lost 4 bases, the J end lost 5 bases, and 23 bases lay between the germline ends. CDR3 length: 17 amino acids.

This clonotype was picked up many times. The V gene is TRBV12-3 or TRBV12-4, the J gene TRBJ1-1; TRBD1 aligns across 9 bases. The V gene end was trimmed by 5 bases and the J gene end by 0 bases; junction bases not matched to a gene: 7. The CDR3 loop spans 16 amino acids. CDR3 nucleotides: TGTGCCAGCAGTCCCGGGACAGGGATCATGAACACTGAAGCTTTCTTT. This translates into CASSPGTGIMNTEAFF.

This clonotype appeared many times. The gene calls are TRBV19 and TRBJ2-2; D might be TRBD1 (6 bases). This CDR3 has 16 residues. Germline CDR1 and CDR2: LNHDA and SQIVND (reference sequence). Trimming took off 3 bases at V and 0 bases at J, with 11 bases between the two ends. CDR3 residues: CASSMEQGTNTGELFF. DNA for the CDR3: TGTGCCAGTAGTATGGAGCAGGGGACGAACACCGGGGAGCTGTTTTTT.

The chain carries TRBV7-9 and TRBJ2-5, with no clear D. The CDR3 runs 15 residues. Germline V lookup: CDR1 SEHNR, CDR2 FQNEAQ (reference sequence). Trimming pared 3 bases from V and 2 bases from J, leaving 13 bases between. CDR3 sequence: CASSLILGTQETQYF. In nucleotides, the CDR3 is TGTGCCAGCAGCTTGATACTCGGTACACAAGAGACCCAGTACTTC.

In this sample, this clonotype turned up many times. The genes are TRBV9 and TRBJ2-3; D remains unclear. The CDR3 runs 16 residues. Germline loops: CDR1 SGDLS, CDR2 YYNGEE. Trimming removed 5 bases from V and 0 bases from J, with 16 bases in between. In nucleotides, the CDR3 is TGTGCCAGCAGTCCCGTCCAAGGTCCTAGCACAGATACGCAGTATTTT. This translates into CASSPVQGPSTDTQYF.